This is a list of T cell receptor beta chains from one sample in a study of identifying expanded T cells in peripheral blood. Profiled with immunoSEQ multiplex PCR; TCRdb holds only in-frame clones, not every one. The data hold about 58,000 clones, with more than 70% observed a single time. The sample comprised blood. The receptor set was obtained from a person between 18 and 75 years old in good health. Each CDR3 is given with its conserved first and last residue. D genes are given only for firm matches. Expanded clones get a size class; other rows say once, few or many, or leave the size out.

d_gene: NA; j_gene: TRBJ2-5; v_gene: TRBV28; abundance: NA; CDR3aa: CASSSPGVRETQYF; CDR3nt: TGTGCCAGCAGTTCACCCGGGGTCCGGGAGACCCAGTACTTC
d_gene: NA; j_gene: TRBJ1-5; v_gene: TRBV7-8; abundance: NA; CDR3aa: CATTSGSNQPQHF; CDR3nt: TGTGCCACTACCTCGGGGAGCAATCAGCCCCAGCATTTT
d_gene: NA; j_gene: TRBJ1-2; v_gene: TRBV7-8; abundance: NA; CDR3aa: CASSLMSSTNYGYTF; CDR3nt: TGTGCCAGCAGCTTAATGTCGTCCACTAACTATGGCTACACCTTC
d_gene: TRBD2; j_gene: TRBJ2-3; v_gene: TRBV7-3; abundance: few; CDR3aa: CASSPDVGRFDTQYF; CDR3nt: TGTGCCAGCAGCCCGGATGTCGGGAGGTTCGATACGCAGTATTTT
d_gene: NA; j_gene: TRBJ2-7; v_gene: TRBV7-6; abundance: NA; CDR3aa: CASSTAYRLPPPYEQYF; CDR3nt: TGTGCCAGCAGCACAGCCTACCGACTACCCCCGCCCTACGAGCAGTACTTC
d_gene: NA; j_gene: TRBJ2-7; v_gene: TRBV4-1; abundance: NA; CDR3aa: CASSQEDETGTYEQYF; CDR3nt: TGCGCCAGCAGCCAAGAAGACGAGACTGGAACCTACGAGCAGTACTTC
d_gene: TRBD2; j_gene: TRBJ2-5; v_gene: TRBV28; abundance: once; CDR3aa: CASSFTAGLGETQYF; CDR3nt: TGTGCCAGCAGTTTTACAGCGGGGTTGGGAGAGACCCAGTACTTC
d_gene: NA; j_gene: TRBJ1-2; v_gene: TRBV29-1; abundance: NA; CDR3aa: CSVEDRRHGYTF; CDR3nt: TGCAGCGTTGAAGATCGGAGACATGGCTACACCTTC
d_gene: NA; j_gene: TRBJ1-2; v_gene: TRBV5-4; abundance: NA; CDR3aa: CASSLDGPRQVGYTF; CDR3nt: TGTGCCAGCAGCTTGGACGGACCGAGGCAGGTGGGCTACACCTTC
d_gene: TRBD1; j_gene: TRBJ2-1; v_gene: TRBV7-9; abundance: NA; CDR3aa: CASSSFRGPRSYNEQFF; CDR3nt: TGTGCCAGCAGCTCGTTCAGGGGGCCAAGGTCCTACAATGAGCAGTTCTTC
d_gene: TRBD1; j_gene: TRBJ1-5; v_gene: TRBV4-1; abundance: once; CDR3aa: CAGLISGQGAKQPQHF; CDR3nt: TGCGCCGGCCTGATATCGGGACAGGGGGCGAAACAGCCCCAGCATTTT
d_gene: NA; j_gene: TRBJ2-5; v_gene: TRBV7-3; abundance: NA; CDR3aa: CASSLLGGQETQYF; CDR3nt: TGTGCCAGCAGCTTGTTAGGAGGCCAAGAGACCCAGTACTTC
d_gene: NA; j_gene: TRBJ1-6; v_gene: TRBV5-1; abundance: NA; CDR3aa: CASSNGLGVGDSPLHF; CDR3nt: TGCGCCAGCAGCAACGGACTTGGTGTAGGGGATTCACCCCTCCACTTT
d_gene: NA; j_gene: TRBJ2-2; v_gene: TRBV2; abundance: NA; CDR3aa: CASMGLAAGELFF; CDR3nt: TGTGCCAGCATGGGGCTAGCAGCCGGGGAGCTGTTTTTT
d_gene: TRBD2; j_gene: TRBJ2-1; v_gene: TRBV5-6; abundance: NA; CDR3aa: CASSDTSGGYNEQFF; CDR3nt: TGTGCCAGCAGCGATACTAGCGGGGGTTACAATGAGCAGTTCTTC
d_gene: NA; j_gene: TRBJ2-5; v_gene: TRBV7-6; abundance: NA; CDR3aa: CASSSPAKGETQYF; CDR3nt: TGTGCCAGCAGCTCCCCCGCGAAGGGAGAGACCCAGTACTTC
d_gene: TRBD2; j_gene: TRBJ2-5; v_gene: TRBV18; abundance: NA; CDR3aa: CASSPLAGGQETQYF; CDR3nt: TGTGCCAGCTCACCCCTAGCGGGGGGGCAGGAGACCCAGTACTTC
d_gene: NA; j_gene: TRBJ2-6; v_gene: TRBV11-1; abundance: NA; CDR3aa: CASSLGQSSGANVLTF; CDR3nt: TGTGCCAGCAGCTTAGGACAGAGCTCTGGGGCCAACGTCCTGACTTTC
d_gene: NA; j_gene: TRBJ2-5; v_gene: TRBV7-3; abundance: NA; CDR3aa: CASSLGGEAQETQYF; CDR3nt: TGTGCCAGCAGCTTAGGGGGAGAGGCCCAAGAGACCCAGTACTTC
d_gene: NA; j_gene: TRBJ1-5; v_gene: TRBV7-2; abundance: NA; CDR3aa: CASSLTMDSPLNQPQHF; CDR3nt: TGTGCCAGCAGCTTAACGATGGACAGCCCCCTCAATCAGCCCCAGCATTTT
d_gene: TRBD1; j_gene: TRBJ1-1; v_gene: TRBV7-2; abundance: NA; CDR3aa: CASSFSGQGDTEAFF; CDR3nt: TGTGCCAGCAGCTTTTCGGGACAGGGGGACACTGAAGCTTTCTTT
d_gene: TRBD2; j_gene: TRBJ2-5; v_gene: TRBV5-1; abundance: NA; CDR3aa: CASSSSGRANEPVWTQYF; CDR3nt: TGCGCCAGCAGCTCTAGCGGGAGGGCTAACGAACCTGTTTGGACCCAGTACTTC
d_gene: NA; j_gene: TRBJ2-1; v_gene: TRBV14; abundance: NA; CDR3aa: CASTGGNEQFF; CDR3nt: TGTGCCAGCACTGGCGGGAATGAGCAGTTCTTC
d_gene: NA; j_gene: TRBJ2-5; v_gene: TRBV19; abundance: NA; CDR3aa: CASTTDGGETQYF; CDR3nt: TGTGCCAGTACCACGGACGGGGGAGAGACCCAGTACTTC
d_gene: NA; j_gene: TRBJ2-7; v_gene: TRBV5-6; abundance: NA; CDR3aa: CASSSGTTEQYF; CDR3nt: TGTGCCAGCAGCAGTGGGACAACCGAGCAGTACTTC
d_gene: NA; j_gene: TRBJ1-1; v_gene: TRBV6-5; abundance: NA; CDR3aa: CASSLQGASFAFF; CDR3nt: TGTGCCAGCAGCCTACAGGGTGCCAGTTTCGCTTTCTTT
d_gene: TRBD1; j_gene: TRBJ2-2; v_gene: TRBV5-1; abundance: NA; CDR3aa: CASSNGQGSTGELFF; CDR3nt: TGCGCCAGCAGCAATGGACAGGGGTCCACCGGGGAGCTGTTTTTT
d_gene: TRBD1; j_gene: TRBJ1-4; v_gene: TRBV27; abundance: once; CDR3aa: CASSSQGANEKLFF; CDR3nt: TGTGCCAGCAGTTCACAGGGGGCTAATGAAAAACTGTTTTTT
d_gene: NA; j_gene: TRBJ2-1; v_gene: TRBV9; abundance: NA; CDR3aa: CASSFWGKSSYNEQFF; CDR3nt: TGTGCCAGCAGCTTCTGGGGGAAGAGCTCCTACAATGAGCAGTTCTTC
d_gene: NA; j_gene: TRBJ1-1; v_gene: TRBV4-1; abundance: NA; CDR3aa: CASSQAARGTEAFF; CDR3nt: TGCGCCAGCAGCCAAGCGGCCCGGGGGACTGAAGCTTTCTTT
d_gene: NA; j_gene: TRBJ2-1; v_gene: TRBV6-1; abundance: NA; CDR3aa: CASSLDFSYNEQFF; CDR3nt: TGTGCCAGCAGTCTGGACTTTAGCTACAATGAGCAGTTCTTC
d_gene: TRBD2; j_gene: TRBJ2-2; v_gene: TRBV13; abundance: NA; CDR3aa: CASRRVAGSTGELFF; CDR3nt: TGTGCCAGCAGACGAGTAGCGGGGTCCACCGGGGAGCTGTTTTTT
d_gene: NA; j_gene: TRBJ1-3; v_gene: TRBV6-5; abundance: few; CDR3aa: CASSSRGGSGNTIYF; CDR3nt: TGTGCCAGCAGTTCGAGGGGAGGCTCTGGAAACACCATATATTTT
d_gene: NA; j_gene: TRBJ1-2; v_gene: TRBV19; abundance: NA; CDR3aa: CASGGPIGYTF; CDR3nt: TGTGCCAGTGGGGGCCCCATTGGCTACACCTTC
d_gene: NA; j_gene: TRBJ1-1; v_gene: TRBV6-1; abundance: once; CDR3aa: CASVRGNEAFF; CDR3nt: TGTGCCAGCGTGAGGGGGAATGAAGCTTTCTTT
d_gene: NA; j_gene: TRBJ1-3; v_gene: TRBV7-8; abundance: once; CDR3aa: CASSFQHPSGNTIYF; CDR3nt: TGTGCCAGCAGCTTTCAGCACCCCTCTGGAAACACCATATATTTT
d_gene: TRBD2; j_gene: TRBJ2-1; v_gene: TRBV4-3; abundance: NA; CDR3aa: CASSQGSGSGGNNEQFF; CDR3nt: TGCGCCAGCAGCCAAGGGTCCGGTAGCGGGGGGAACAATGAGCAGTTCTTC
d_gene: NA; j_gene: TRBJ2-3; v_gene: TRBV7-2; abundance: once; CDR3aa: CASSLARGVAADTQYF; CDR3nt: TGTGCCAGCAGCTTAGCTAGAGGGGTCGCAGCAGATACGCAGTATTTT
d_gene: NA; j_gene: TRBJ1-5; v_gene: TRBV14; abundance: NA; CDR3aa: CASSHRAGASPACQPQHF; CDR3nt: TGTGCCAGCAGCCATAGGGCAGGGGCGTCCCCAGCTTGCCAGCCCCAGCATTTT
d_gene: NA; j_gene: TRBJ2-2; v_gene: TRBV19; abundance: NA; CDR3aa: CATSERSSTGELFF; CDR3nt: TGTGCCACCTCAGAACGGAGCTCCACCGGGGAGCTGTTTTTT
d_gene: NA; j_gene: TRBJ1-1; v_gene: TRBV30; abundance: NA; CDR3aa: CAWSVQRNTEAFF; CDR3nt: TGTGCCTGGAGCGTACAGCGAAACACTGAAGCTTTCTTT
d_gene: NA; j_gene: TRBJ2-7; v_gene: TRBV29-1; abundance: NA; CDR3aa: CSVEGVFGSSYEQYF; CDR3nt: TGCAGCGTTGAAGGCGTCTTCGGGAGCTCCTACGAGCAGTACTTC
d_gene: TRBD2; j_gene: TRBJ2-7; v_gene: TRBV19; abundance: NA; CDR3aa: CASSNLAGGPPYEQYF; CDR3nt: TGTGCCAGTAGTAACCTAGCGGGAGGCCCTCCCTACGAGCAGTACTTC
d_gene: NA; j_gene: TRBJ1-5; v_gene: TRBV7-2; abundance: NA; CDR3aa: CASSLALSSNQPQHF; CDR3nt: TGTGCCAGCAGCTTAGCGCTGAGTAGCAATCAGCCCCAGCATTTT
d_gene: NA; j_gene: TRBJ2-1; v_gene: TRBV4-3; abundance: NA; CDR3aa: CASSHRPDYNEQFF; CDR3nt: TGCGCCAGCAGCCACCGACCTGACTACAATGAGCAGTTCTTC
d_gene: TRBD1; j_gene: TRBJ2-2; v_gene: TRBV2; abundance: NA; CDR3aa: CASSDRQGENKELFF; CDR3nt: TGTGCCAGCAGTGATCGACAGGGAGAAAATAAGGAGCTGTTTTTT
d_gene: TRBD1; j_gene: TRBJ1-5; v_gene: TRBV7-2; abundance: once; CDR3aa: CASSLRLAGGQPQHF; CDR3nt: TGTGCCAGCAGCTTAAGGTTGGCAGGGGGCCAGCCCCAGCATTTT
d_gene: NA; j_gene: TRBJ2-2; v_gene: TRBV6-6; abundance: NA; CDR3aa: CASRAPGTGELFF; CDR3nt: TGTGCCAGCAGGGCCCCCGGGACCGGGGAGCTGTTTTTT
d_gene: NA; j_gene: TRBJ2-7; v_gene: TRBV27; abundance: few; CDR3aa: CASPTSRFNLYEQYF; CDR3nt: TGTGCCAGCCCCACCTCGCGCTTTAACCTCTACGAGCAGTACTTC
d_gene: NA; j_gene: TRBJ2-7; v_gene: TRBV4-1; abundance: NA; CDR3aa: CASSQDGTPSREQYF; CDR3nt: TGCGCCAGCAGCCAAGACGGTACTCCTTCGCGCGAGCAGTACTTC
d_gene: NA; j_gene: TRBJ1-5; v_gene: TRBV19; abundance: NA; CDR3aa: CASRGRGAQHF; CDR3nt: TGTGCCAGTAGGGGCAGGGGAGCCCAGCATTTT
d_gene: NA; j_gene: TRBJ2-5; v_gene: TRBV11-1; abundance: once; CDR3aa: CASSERSQETQYF; CDR3nt: TGTGCCAGCAGCGAGCGGAGTCAAGAGACCCAGTACTTC
d_gene: TRBD2; j_gene: TRBJ2-1; v_gene: TRBV4-1; abundance: NA; CDR3aa: CASSQGGRGNEQFF; CDR3nt: TGCGCCAGCAGCCAGGGCGGGAGGGGCAATGAGCAGTTCTTC
d_gene: NA; j_gene: TRBJ2-2; v_gene: TRBV6-1; abundance: NA; CDR3aa: CASIFGANTGELFF; CDR3nt: TGTGCCAGCATATTCGGGGCCAACACCGGGGAGCTGTTTTTT
d_gene: NA; j_gene: TRBJ1-3; v_gene: TRBV25-1; abundance: NA; CDR3aa: CASSGGTSGSDTIYF; CDR3nt: TGTGCCAGCAGTGGAGGGACGTCGGGCAGCGACACCATATATTTT
d_gene: TRBD2; j_gene: TRBJ2-5; v_gene: TRBV11-2; abundance: NA; CDR3aa: CASSLFASGSQETQYF; CDR3nt: TGTGCCAGCAGCTTATTCGCTAGCGGGAGCCAGGAGACCCAGTACTTC